The next 22 T cell receptor beta chains were all read from a single sample in a study of T cell repertoires in cytomegalovirus infection. These receptors are not linked to any known antigen. TCRdb re-derived calls from the reads in MiXCR, one entry per CDR3 protein. Of fewer than 1,000,000 distinct CDR3 sequences listed, about 33% are singletons. This specimen was cultured CD8+ T cells from PBMCs, taken from culture after CMV antigen stimulation. These receptor sequences come from a human donor in good health (CMV status not recorded). Some clones in this sample may be carry-over from other donors' samples.

In DNA form, the CDR3 reads TGTGCCGCGAGCCCAGGTGCAGACTTGAGCACTGAAGCTTTCTTT. It translates to CAASPGADLSTEAFF. The chain has TRBV6-5 and TRBJ1-1; the D is unclear. Between the trimmed V and J ends, which lost 11 bases and 4 bases, there was a span of 23 bases. Germline assignment: CDR1 MNHEY and CDR2 SVGAGI. The CDR3 spans 15 residues.

The chain joins TRBV12-3 or TRBV12-4 to TRBJ1-2; tentatively, D is TRBD1 (5 bases). Trimming left V 6 bases short and J 7 bases short, with 24 bases between. This CDR3 is built from 16 residues. CDR3 bases: TGTGCCAGCAGCTGGGGACCCTACGACCCCCGGTTTGGCTACACCTTC. Amino acid sequence: CASSWGPYDPRFGYTF.

This chain connects TRBV7-2 to TRBJ2-5, with a tentative D call TRBD2 (6 bases). V lost 1 base and J 5 bases, leaving 17 bases between the germline ends. The CDR3 runs to 16 residues. From germline, CDR1 is SGHTA and CDR2 FQGNSA. The CDR3 loop reads CASSLVGGSRGETQYF. As DNA, the CDR3 is TGTGCCAGCAGCTTAGTCGGAGGGTCTCGGGGCGAGACCCAGTACTTC.

This chain joins TRBV15 and TRBJ2-7; D not certain. This CDR3 spans 13 amino acids. Trimming removed 6 bases from V and 3 bases from J, with 12 bases in between. CDR1 is LNHNV, CDR2 YYDKDF, per germline (reference sequence). The CDR3: CATSNRQFYEQYF. CDR3 bases: TGTGCCACCAGTAATAGGCAGTTCTACGAGCAGTACTTC.

V and J are TRBV14 and TRBJ2-1; D gene ambiguous. Germline V gene data show CDR1 as SGHDN and CDR2 as FVKESK. V gave up 0 bases and J gave up 9 bases, with 12 bases separating them. This CDR3 spans 14 amino acids. The CDR3 coding sequence is TGTGCCAGCAGCCAAGATTGGCTAGTACGTGAGCAGTTCTTC. Amino acids: CASSQDWLVREQFF.

In this sample, this clonotype turned up once. One base away lies a much larger clone, so this may be a sequencing read error. V is TRBV7-8 and J is TRBJ2-3; 10 bases agree with TRBD1. This CDR3 comprises 14 residues. CDR1 and CDR2 from the germline V gene are SGHVS and FQNEAQ. In nucleotides, the CDR3 is TGTGCCAGCCGACAGGGGGCGGGATCAGATACGCATTATTTT. This translates into CASRQGAGSDTHYF.

The chain is built from TRBV6-5 and TRBJ2-1; a weak D match, TRBD1 (6 bases). V was shortened by 6 bases and J by 4 bases, with 19 bases between the two germline ends. This CDR3 has 16 residues. Germline loops: CDR1 MNHEY, CDR2 SVGAGI. The CDR3, as DNA: TGTGCCAGCAGCCTTATCATCGGGACACCATACAATGAGCAGTTCTTC. This gives the protein CASSLIIGTPYNEQFF.

The genes are TRBV12-3 or TRBV12-4 and TRBJ2-1; TRBD2 matches at 8 bases. This CDR3 is built from 14 residues. The junction had 6 bases not matched to a gene; V was cut back by 4 bases and J by 7 bases. The CDR3 DNA reads as TGTGCCAGCAGTTACCGGGGGGGAAGGAATGAGCAGTTCTTC. This encodes CASSYRGGRNEQFF.

The V gene is TRBV27, the J gene TRBJ2-7; 9 nucleotides agree with TRBD2. The CDR3 covers 17 residues. Germline V CDR1 and CDR2: MNHEY, SMNVEV (reference sequence). V lost 0 bases to trimming and J lost 3 bases; unmatched junction nucleotides: 9. The CDR3 nucleotides read TGTGCCAGCAGTTTATCAATATCGGGACTAGCCGTCTACGAGCAGTACTTC. This encodes CASSLSISGLAVYEQYF.

V is TRBV6-1 and J is TRBJ2-5; 8 positions match TRBD1. Germline trimming cut 5 bases from V and 4 bases from J; bases unmatched to any gene: 6. Germline V gives CDR1 MNHNS, CDR2 SASEGT. The CDR3 sequence is 14 residues long. The CDR3 DNA sequence: TGTGCCAGCAGTCCGCGGACAGGGTTAGAGACCCAGTACTTC. Its protein product is CASSPRTGLETQYF.

CDR3 nucleotide sequence: TGTGCCAGCAGTTATTGGCAAGGGACAGAAGAAGCTTTCTTT. It yields the protein CASSYWQGTEEAFF. The chain is built from TRBV6-5 and TRBJ1-1, with TRBD1 matching 7 bases. Per germline, CDR1 MNHEY and CDR2 SVGAGI. The CDR3 is 14 residues long. Unmatched junction bases numbered 9, after V lost 3 bases and J lost 8 bases.

This clonotype was seen only a few times. J is TRBJ2-7 and V is TRBV6-1, with TRBD2 identical over 10 bases. The CDR3 has 15 residues. The V and J ends lost 4 bases and 2 bases, in that order; junction bases with no gene match: 5. CDR1 is MNHNS, CDR2 SASEGT, per germline. CDR3 DNA sequence: TGTGCCAGCAGTGGGGCACTAGCGGGGACCTACGAGCAGTACTTC. Translation: CASSGALAGTYEQYF.

At least ten counts were recorded for this clonotype. The chain combines TRBV7-6 with TRBJ2-2, with 8 bases fitting TRBD1. Trimming took 5 bases from V and 3 from J; bases not matched to a gene: 11. Germline V gene sequence: CDR1 SGHVS, CDR2 FNYEAQ. The CDR3 covers 17 residues. CDR3 in DNA: TGTGCCAGCAGCGACACACTCAGGGGGCCGGACACCGGGGAGCTGTTTTTT. This codes for CASSDTLRGPDTGELFF.

The rearrangement uses TRBV14 and TRBJ2-3; TRBD2 might be the D (6 bases). V was cut by 2 bases and J by 0 bases, with 12 bases left in between. The V gene's germline CDR1 is SGHDN and CDR2 FVKESK. CDR3 length: 16 amino acids. The CDR3: CASSQPRGFSTDTQYF. The CDR3 nucleotides read TGTGCCAGCAGCCAACCACGGGGGTTTAGCACAGATACGCAGTATTTT.

The chain links TRBV2 to TRBJ2-2; D remains ambiguous. Germline V gene lookup returns CDR1 SNHLY and CDR2 FYNNEI. Trimming pared 8 bases from V and 3 bases from J, leaving 10 bases between. The CDR3 contains 13 residues. The CDR3 sequence: CASVPPYTGELFF. In DNA, the CDR3 is TGTGCCAGCGTCCCGCCTTACACCGGGGAGCTGTTTTTT.

This clonotype was observed a handful of times. The chain links TRBV7-2 to TRBJ2-3; 10 bases align to TRBD2. Germline loops: CDR1 SGHTA, CDR2 FQGNSA. V trimming: 4 bases; J trimming: 1 base; junction bases outside the gene matches: 11. This CDR3 comprises 18 residues. CDR3 amino acids: CASSYAGGLAGGTDTQYF. CDR3 coding DNA: TGTGCCAGCAGCTACGCTGGCGGGCTAGCGGGGGGCACAGATACGCAGTATTTT.

In DNA form, the CDR3 reads TGTGCCAGCAGTTACTCCGGAGGGACATTCTCCACAGATACGCAGTATTTT. This encodes CASSYSGGTFSTDTQYF. The chain recombines TRBV6-5 with TRBJ2-3; perhaps D is TRBD1 or TRBD2 (6 bases each). There are 17 residues in the CDR3. V was trimmed by 0 bases and J by 2 bases, leaving 15 bases between them. The germline gives CDR1 MNHEY, CDR2 SVGAGI.

The chain uses TRBV5-3 and TRBJ2-1, with D unresolved. TRBV5-3 is an ORF; its function is uncertain. There are 12 residues in the CDR3. Trimming removed 4 bases from V and 4 bases from J, with 6 bases in between. In DNA form, the CDR3 reads TGTGCCAGAAGCCTGGGGTACAATGAGCAGTTCTTC. It is translated as CARSLGYNEQFF.

This clonotype was counted at least ten times. The genes are TRBV12-3 or TRBV12-4 and TRBJ2-2; no firm D call. V was trimmed by 6 bases and J by 6 bases, leaving 5 bases between them. The CDR3 has 11 amino acids. CDR3 bases: TGTGCCAGCAGCCCCTCCGGGGAGCTGTTTTTT. Residues: CASSPSGELFF.

The J gene is TRBJ2-1, the V gene TRBV4-2; TRBD2 agrees at 11 bases. The CDR3 is 18 amino acids. Looked up from germline, CDR1 is LGHNA and CDR2 is YNFKEQ. The trim removed 1 base at V and 4 bases at J, leaving 9 bases unmatched. CDR3 protein: CASSQVSPSGGPYNEQFF. The CDR3 DNA sequence: TGTGCCAGCAGCCAAGTATCCCCTAGCGGGGGGCCGTACAATGAGCAGTTCTTC.

This clonotype was recorded a few times. J is TRBJ2-1 and V is TRBV27; D unresolved. The germline V gene encodes CDR1 MNHEY and CDR2 SMNVEV (reference sequence). This CDR3 spans 14 amino acids. The V end lost 2 bases, the J end lost 3 bases, and 8 bases lay between the germline ends. CDR3 protein: CASSLIGLYNEQFF. CDR3 bases: TGTGCCAGCAGTTTAATAGGGCTCTACAATGAGCAGTTCTTC.

Ten or more counts support this clonotype. The V and J genes are TRBV19 and TRBJ2-1, with D hard to call. The V end lost 7 bases, the J end lost 2 bases, and 15 bases lay between the germline ends. The CDR3 is made up of 15 amino acids. Germline CDR1 LNHDA, CDR2 SQIVND (reference sequence). CDR3 loop: CASTLTSSPYNEQFF. The CDR3 nucleotides read TGTGCCAGTACCCTGACTTCTTCCCCCTACAATGAGCAGTTCTTC. Filled out from reference TRBV19 and TRBJ2-1, the complete variable domain reads DGGITQSPKYLFRKEGQNVTLSCEQNLNHDAMYWYRQDPGQGLRLIYYSQIVNDFQKGDIAEGYSVSREKKESFPLTVTSAQKNPTAFYLCASTLTSSPYNEQFFGPGTRLTVL.